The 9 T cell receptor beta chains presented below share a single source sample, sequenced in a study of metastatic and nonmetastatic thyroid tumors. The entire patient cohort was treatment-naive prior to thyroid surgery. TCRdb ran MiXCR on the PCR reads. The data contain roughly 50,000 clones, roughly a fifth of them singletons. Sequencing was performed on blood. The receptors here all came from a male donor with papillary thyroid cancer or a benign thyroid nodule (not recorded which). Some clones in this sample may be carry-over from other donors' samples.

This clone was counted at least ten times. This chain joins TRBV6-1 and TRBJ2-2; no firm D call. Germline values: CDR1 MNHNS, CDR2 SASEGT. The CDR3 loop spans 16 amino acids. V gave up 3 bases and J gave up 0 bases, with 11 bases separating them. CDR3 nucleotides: TGTGCCAGCAGTGACCGGGCCCCGCCGAACACCGGGGAGCTGTTTTTT. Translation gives CASSDRAPPNTGELFF.

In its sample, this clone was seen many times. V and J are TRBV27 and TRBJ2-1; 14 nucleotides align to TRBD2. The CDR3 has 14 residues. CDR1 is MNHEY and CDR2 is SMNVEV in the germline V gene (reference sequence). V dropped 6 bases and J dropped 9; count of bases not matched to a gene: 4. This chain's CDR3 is CASSPGLAGVEQFF. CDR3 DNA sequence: TGTGCCAGCAGCCCGGGACTAGCGGGAGTTGAGCAGTTCTTC.

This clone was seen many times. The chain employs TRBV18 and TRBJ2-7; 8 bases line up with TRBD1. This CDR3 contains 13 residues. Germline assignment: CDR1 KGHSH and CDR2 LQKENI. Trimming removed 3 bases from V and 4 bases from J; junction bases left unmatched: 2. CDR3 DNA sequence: TGTGCCAGCTCACCGGGACAGGATTACGAGCAGTACTTC. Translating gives CASSPGQDYEQYF. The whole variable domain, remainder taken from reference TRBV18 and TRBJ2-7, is NAGVMQNPRHLVRRRGQEARLRCSPMKGHSHVYWYRQLPEEGLKFMVYLQKENIIDESGMPKERFSAEFPKEGPSILRIQQVVRGDSAAYFCASSPGQDYEQYFGPGTRLTVT.

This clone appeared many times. The CDR3 loop is CASRRQGGETQYF. The DNA for the CDR3 is TGTGCCAGCAGGAGACAGGGGGGAGAGACCCAGTACTTC. The V call is TRBV28, the J call TRBJ2-5; 9 nucleotides align to TRBD1. This CDR3 contains 13 residues. Germline V gives CDR1 MDHEN, CDR2 SYDVKM. Unmatched junction bases numbered 3, after V lost 6 bases and J lost 4 bases. Together with reference TRBV28 and TRBJ2-5, the CDR3 gives the full variable domain: DVKVTQSSRYLVKRTGEKVFLECVQDMDHENMFWYRQDPGLGLRLIYFSYDVKMKEKGDIPEGYSVSREKKERFSLILESASTNQTSMYLCASRRQGGETQYFGPGTRLLVL.

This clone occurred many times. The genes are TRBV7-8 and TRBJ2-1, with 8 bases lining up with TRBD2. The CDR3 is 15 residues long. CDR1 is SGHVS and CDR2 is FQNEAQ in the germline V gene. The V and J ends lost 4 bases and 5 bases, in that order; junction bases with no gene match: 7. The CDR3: CASSSPGLVNNEQFF. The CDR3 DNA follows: TGTGCCAGCAGCTCGCCGGGACTAGTAAACAATGAGCAGTTCTTC.

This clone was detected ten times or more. The CDR3 DNA is TGTGCCAGTAGTATAGATACTGAAGGAGCCAAAAACATTCAGTACTTC. Translation: CASSIDTEGAKNIQYF. The chain employs TRBV19 and TRBJ2-4; unclear D gene. Trimming removed 0 bases from V and 0 bases from J, with 9 bases in between. The germline V gene has CDR1 LNHDA and CDR2 SQIVND (reference sequence). The CDR3 spans 16 residues.

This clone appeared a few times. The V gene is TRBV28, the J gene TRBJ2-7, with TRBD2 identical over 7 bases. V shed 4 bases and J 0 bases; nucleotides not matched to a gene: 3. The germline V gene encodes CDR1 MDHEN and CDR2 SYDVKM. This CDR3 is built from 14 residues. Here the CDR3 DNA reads TGTGCCAGCAGTTGGGAGGGCTTCTCCTACGAGCAGTACTTC. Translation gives CASSWEGFSYEQYF. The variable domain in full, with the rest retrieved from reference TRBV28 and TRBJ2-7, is DVKVTQSSRYLVKRTGEKVFLECVQDMDHENMFWYRQDPGLGLRLIYFSYDVKMKEKGDIPEGYSVSREKKERFSLILESASTNQTSMYLCASSWEGFSYEQYFGPGTRLTVT.

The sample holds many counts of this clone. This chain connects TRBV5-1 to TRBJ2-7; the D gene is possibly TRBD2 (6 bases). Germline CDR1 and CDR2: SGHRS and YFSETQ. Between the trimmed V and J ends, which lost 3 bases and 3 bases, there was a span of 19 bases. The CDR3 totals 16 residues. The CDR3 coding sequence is TGCGCCAGCAGCTCCTCACTGGGGGGACCGAGCTACGAGCAGTACTTC. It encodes CASSSSLGGPSYEQYF.

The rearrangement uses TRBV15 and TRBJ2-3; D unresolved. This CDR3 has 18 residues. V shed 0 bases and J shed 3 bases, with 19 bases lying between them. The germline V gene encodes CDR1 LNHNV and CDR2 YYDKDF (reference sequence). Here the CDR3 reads CATSRDTLVVADTDTQYF. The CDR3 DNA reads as TGTGCCACCAGCAGAGATACGCTAGTGGTAGCAGATACAGATACGCAGTATTTT.